Reported below is one T cell receptor (beta chain). The entry originates in a study of control samples from healthy donors and cancer patients. TCRdb keeps only in-frame clones here, not all; method: immunoSEQ multiplex PCR. Counted here are 70,000 to 95,000 clones, about 90% occurring once; the ten biggest clones make up about 18%. The V gene's germline CDR1 is SEHNR and CDR2 FQNEAQ (reference sequence). The CDR3 runs 11 residues. V gave up 7 bases and J gave up 8 bases, with 11 bases separating them. This receptor was identified in a man aged 45-65 years in good health. The sample comprised blood. The genes are TRBV7-9 and TRBJ1-1, with TRBD1 as a possible D gene (5 bases). The CDR3 is CASKLEGEAFF. The CDR3 nucleotides read TGTGCCAGCAAGCTGGAGGGGGAAGCTTTCTTT.